This entry lists 6 T cell receptor beta chains sequenced from one sample in a study of shared clonotypes between healthy human individuals. TCRdb keeps only in-frame clones here, not all; method: immunoSEQ multiplex PCR. Seen here are over 400,000 clones, around 73% observed once, and the top ten hold around 12%. Sequenced sample: PBMCs. The source of these receptors is a woman aged 40-49 years in good health. Some clones in this sample may be carry-over from other donors' samples.

The V and J genes are TRBV11-2 and TRBJ2-7; D tentatively fits TRBD1 or TRBD2 (5 bases each). The V end was cut by 1 base, the J end by 3 bases, with 13 bases between. The CDR3 covers 15 residues. Per germline, CDR1 SGHAT and CDR2 FQNNGV. CDR3: CASSLAPDGGYEQYF. For the CDR3, the DNA is TGTGCCAGCAGCTTAGCCCCCGATGGGGGCTACGAGCAGTACTTC.

On this clone: This may be a read error, as it is one base from a much larger clone. The chain has TRBV29-1 and TRBJ2-7; either TRBD1 or TRBD2 may supply D (6 bases each). The CDR3 runs to 15 residues. Trimming pared 1 base from V and 4 bases from J, leaving 17 bases between. Germline values: CDR1 SQVTM, CDR2 ANQGSEA. CDR3 in DNA: TGCAGCGTTGAAGTCTCAGAGGGGGGTGTATACGAGCAGTACTTC. It specifies CSVEVSEGGVYEQYF.

The DNA for the CDR3 is TGTGCCAGCAGCTTTTCGGGCCTAAGCTACGAGCAGTACTTC. This translates into CASSFSGLSYEQYF. The chain carries TRBV7-8 and TRBJ2-5; D gene uncertain. TRBJ2-7 explains the end of the DNA better; the J call may be wrong. CDR3 length equals 14 residues. Germline CDR1 SGHVS, CDR2 FQNEAQ.

V and J are TRBV28 and TRBJ1-5; a weak D match, TRBD1 (5 bases). CDR1 is MDHEN and CDR2 is SYDVKM in the germline V gene. V was trimmed by 7 bases and J by 3 bases, leaving 10 bases between them. The CDR3 has 13 residues. The CDR3 reads CASIRGFNQPQHF. CDR3 sequence (DNA): TGTGCCAGCATTAGGGGTTTCAATCAGCCCCAGCATTTT.

The genes are TRBV28 and TRBJ1-5, with 7 bases that match TRBD1. CDR3 length equals 13 residues. V was clipped by 7 bases and J by 3 bases; unmatched bases: 3. The germline gives CDR1 MDHEN, CDR2 SYDVKM. The chain's CDR3 is CASIQGDNQPQHF. The CDR3 DNA reads TGTGCCAGCATCCAGGGGGACAATCAGCCCCAGCATTTT.

V gene TRBV7-8 combines with J gene TRBJ2-1; weak D call: TRBD2 (5 bases). Germline CDR1 SGHVS, CDR2 FQNEAQ. The CDR3 sequence is 15 residues long. V was clipped by 3 bases and J by 12 bases, with 21 bases between them. The CDR3 DNA follows: TGTGCCAGCAGCTTTACAGCGAACAGAAATCGGGGGCAGTTCTTC. It codes for CASSFTANRNRGQFF. The variable domain in full, with the rest retrieved from reference TRBV7-8 and TRBJ2-1, is GAGVSQSPRYKVAKRGQDVALRCDPISGHVSLFWYQQALGQGPEFLTYFQNEAQLDKSGLPSDRFFAERPEGSVSTLKIQRTQQEDSAVYLCASSFTANRNRGQFFGPGTRLTVL.